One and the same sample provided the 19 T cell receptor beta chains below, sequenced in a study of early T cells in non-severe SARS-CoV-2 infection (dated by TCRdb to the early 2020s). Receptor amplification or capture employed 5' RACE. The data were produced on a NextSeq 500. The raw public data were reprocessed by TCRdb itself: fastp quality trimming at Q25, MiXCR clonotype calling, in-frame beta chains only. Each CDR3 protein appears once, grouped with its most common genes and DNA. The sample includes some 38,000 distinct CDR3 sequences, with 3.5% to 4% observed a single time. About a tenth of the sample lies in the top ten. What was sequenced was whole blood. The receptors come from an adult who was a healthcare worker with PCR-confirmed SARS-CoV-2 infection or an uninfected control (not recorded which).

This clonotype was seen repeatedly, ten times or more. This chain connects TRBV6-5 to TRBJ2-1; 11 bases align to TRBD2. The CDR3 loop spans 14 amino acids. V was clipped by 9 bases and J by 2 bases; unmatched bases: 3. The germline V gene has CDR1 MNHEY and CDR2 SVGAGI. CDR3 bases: TGTGCCAGTTCGGGACTAGCGGCCTACAATGAGCAGTTCTTC. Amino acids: CASSGLAAYNEQFF.

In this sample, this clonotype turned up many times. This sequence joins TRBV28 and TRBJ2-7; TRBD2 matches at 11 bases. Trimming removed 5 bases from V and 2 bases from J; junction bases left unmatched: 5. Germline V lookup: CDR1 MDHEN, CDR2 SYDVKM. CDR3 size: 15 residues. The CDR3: CASSVAGGGAYEQYV. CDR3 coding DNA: TGTGCCAGCAGTGTAGCGGGAGGGGGTGCCTACGAGCAGTACGTC.

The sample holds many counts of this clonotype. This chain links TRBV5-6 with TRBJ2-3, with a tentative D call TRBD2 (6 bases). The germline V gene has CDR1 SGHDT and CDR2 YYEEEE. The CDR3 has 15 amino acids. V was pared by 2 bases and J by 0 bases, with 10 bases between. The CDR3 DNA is TGTGCCAGCAGCTTCACGGGACTCAGCACAGATACGCAGTATTTT. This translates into CASSFTGLSTDTQYF.

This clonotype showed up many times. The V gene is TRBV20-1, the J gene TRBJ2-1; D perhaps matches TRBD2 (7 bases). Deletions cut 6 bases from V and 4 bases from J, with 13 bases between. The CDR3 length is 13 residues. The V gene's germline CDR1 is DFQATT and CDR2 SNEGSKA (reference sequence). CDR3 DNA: TGCAGTGCCCAGCGGGACAATTACAATGAGCAGTTCTTC. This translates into CSAQRDNYNEQFF.

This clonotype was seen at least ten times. The CDR3 DNA sequence: TGTGCCACCAGTGCAGGGGATTGGCAAGAGACCCAGTACTTC. Protein product: CATSAGDWQETQYF. The chain employs TRBV24-1 and TRBJ2-5; TRBD1 is a possible D gene (6 bases). From germline, CDR1 is KGHDR and CDR2 SFDVKD. The germline V and J ends were trimmed by 5 bases and 2 bases, with 11 bases remaining between them. The CDR3 contains 14 residues.

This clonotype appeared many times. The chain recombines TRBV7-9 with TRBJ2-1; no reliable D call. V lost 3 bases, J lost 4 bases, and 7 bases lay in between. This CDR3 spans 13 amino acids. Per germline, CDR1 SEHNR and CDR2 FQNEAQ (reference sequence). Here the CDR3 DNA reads TGTGCCAGCAGCTTGTTGCTGTACAATGAGCAGTTCTTC. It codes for CASSLLLYNEQFF.

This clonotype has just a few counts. This CDR3 reads CASSLDGRAADTQYF. DNA of the CDR3: TGTGCCAGCAGTTTGGACGGGAGGGCCGCAGATACGCAGTATTTT. V usage is TRBV28 and J usage is TRBJ2-3, with 8 nucleotides matching TRBD2. V lost 3 bases to trimming and J lost 4 bases; unmatched junction nucleotides: 6. The CDR3 length is 15 residues. Germline CDR1 MDHEN, CDR2 SYDVKM.

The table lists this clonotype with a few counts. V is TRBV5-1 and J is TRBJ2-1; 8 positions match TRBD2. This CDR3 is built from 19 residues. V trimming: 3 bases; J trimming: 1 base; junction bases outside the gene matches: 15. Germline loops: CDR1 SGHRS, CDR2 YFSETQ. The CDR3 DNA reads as TGCGCCAGCAGCTCACAGACTAGCGAGTGGAGAGAATCCTACAATGAGCAGTTCTTC. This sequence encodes CASSSQTSEWRESYNEQFF. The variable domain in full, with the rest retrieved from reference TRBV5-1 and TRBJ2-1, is KAGVTQTPRYLIKTRGQQVTLSCSPISGHRSVSWYQQTPGQGLQFLFEYFSETQRNKGNFPGRFSGRQFSNSRSEMNVSTLELGDSALYLCASSSQTSEWRESYNEQFFGPGTRLTVL.

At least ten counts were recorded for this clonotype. This CDR3 reads CASSPKTGMEAFF. In nucleotides, the CDR3 is TGTGCCAGCTCACCGAAGACAGGGATGGAAGCTTTCTTT. The genes are TRBV18 and TRBJ1-1; TRBD1 matches 7 bases. Unmatched junction bases numbered 6, after V lost 3 bases and J lost 8 bases. Looked up from germline, CDR1 is KGHSH and CDR2 is LQKENI. This CDR3 is 13 amino acids long.

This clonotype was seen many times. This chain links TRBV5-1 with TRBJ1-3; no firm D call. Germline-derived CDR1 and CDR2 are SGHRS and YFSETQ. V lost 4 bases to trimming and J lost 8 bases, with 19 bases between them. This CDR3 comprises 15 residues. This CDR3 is CASSEDGFGIHTIYF. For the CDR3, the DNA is TGCGCCAGCAGCGAAGACGGATTCGGCATCCACACCATATATTTT.

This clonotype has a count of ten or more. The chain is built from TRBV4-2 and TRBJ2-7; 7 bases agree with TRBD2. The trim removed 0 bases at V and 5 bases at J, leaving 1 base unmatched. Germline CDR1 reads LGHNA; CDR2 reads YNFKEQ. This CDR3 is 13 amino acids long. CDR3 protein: CASSQDRGDEQYF. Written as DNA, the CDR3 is TGTGCCAGCAGCCAAGATCGGGGGGACGAGCAGTACTTC.

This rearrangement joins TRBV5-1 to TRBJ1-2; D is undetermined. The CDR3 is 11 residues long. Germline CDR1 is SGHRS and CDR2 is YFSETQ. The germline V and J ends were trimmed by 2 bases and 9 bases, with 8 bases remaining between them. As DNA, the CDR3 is TGCGCCAGCAGCTTTGAGGGAAGCTACACCTTC. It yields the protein CASSFEGSYTF.

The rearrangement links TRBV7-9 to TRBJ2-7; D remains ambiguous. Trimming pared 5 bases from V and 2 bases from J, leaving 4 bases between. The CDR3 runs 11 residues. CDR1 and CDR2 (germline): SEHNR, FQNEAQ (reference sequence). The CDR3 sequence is CASSRTYEQYV. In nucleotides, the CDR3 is TGTGCCAGCAGCAGGACCTACGAGCAGTACGTC.

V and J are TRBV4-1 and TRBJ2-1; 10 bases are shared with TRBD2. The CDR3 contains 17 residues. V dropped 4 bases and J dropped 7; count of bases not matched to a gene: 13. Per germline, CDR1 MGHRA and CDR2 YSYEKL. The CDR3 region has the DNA TGCGCCAGCAGCCTGGCTGCCTTAGCGGGAGGTGGAAATGAGCAGTTCTTC. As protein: CASSLAALAGGGNEQFF.

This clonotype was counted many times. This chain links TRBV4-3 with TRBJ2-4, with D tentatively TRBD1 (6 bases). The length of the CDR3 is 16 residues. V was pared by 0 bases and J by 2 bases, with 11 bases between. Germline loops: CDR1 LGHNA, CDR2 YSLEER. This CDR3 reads CASSQDPTGTKNIQYF. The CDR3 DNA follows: TGCGCCAGCAGCCAAGATCCAACAGGGACCAAAAACATTCAGTACTTC.

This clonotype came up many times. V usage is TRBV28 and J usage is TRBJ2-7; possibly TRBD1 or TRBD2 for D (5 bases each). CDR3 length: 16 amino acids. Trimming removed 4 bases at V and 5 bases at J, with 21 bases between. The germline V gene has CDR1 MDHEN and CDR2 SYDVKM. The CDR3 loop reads CASSSPGWGRGDEQYV. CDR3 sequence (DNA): TGTGCCAGCAGTTCCCCGGGCTGGGGCCGAGGGGACGAGCAGTACGTC.

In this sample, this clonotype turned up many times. The CDR3 DNA reads TGTGCCAGCAGGGGGACTAGCGCCCATATAACCAAAAACATTCAGTACTTC. It yields the protein CASRGTSAHITKNIQYF. The chain uses TRBV2 and TRBJ2-4; 10 nucleotides agree with TRBD2. The germline CDR1 and CDR2 sequences are SNHLY and FYNNEI. The V segment lost 6 bases and the J segment 2 bases; nucleotides outside the gene matches: 10. The CDR3 runs 17 residues.

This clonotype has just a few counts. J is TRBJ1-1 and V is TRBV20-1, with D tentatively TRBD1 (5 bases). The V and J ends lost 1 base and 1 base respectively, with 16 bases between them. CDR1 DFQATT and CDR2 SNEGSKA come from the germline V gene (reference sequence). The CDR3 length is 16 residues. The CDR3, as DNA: TGCAGTGCTAGAGGGGCTCAGGGCGCCCCGAACACTGAAGCTTTCTTT. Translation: CSARGAQGAPNTEAFF.

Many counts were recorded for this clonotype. The chain's CDR3 is CASSHHSGRNEQFF. CDR3 bases: TGTGCCAGTAGTCACCATAGCGGGAGGAATGAGCAGTTCTTC. This rearrangement joins TRBV19 to TRBJ2-1, with TRBD2 matching over 10 bases. V lost 5 bases, J lost 7 bases, and 5 bases stayed unmatched. The CDR3 sequence is 14 residues long. In germline, CDR1 is LNHDA, CDR2 SQIVND (reference sequence).